This T cell receptor (beta chain) was identified in a study of T cells in Graves' hyperthyroidism and ophthalmopathy. Overall study context: At the time of initial diagnosis and before any treatment, peripheral blood was collected. Overall study findings and caveats: Expanded thyroid clonotypes (above 0.001) were mostly also found in blood. The model predicted ophthalmopathy a median approximately seven months before onset.

This clonotype was observed many times. Its antigen is unknown. CDR3 length equals 15 residues. V gave up 3 bases and J gave up 2 bases, with 11 bases separating them. Together with thyroid ultrasound, orbital computed tomography, serum thyroxine and TRAb, clinical symptoms were used for diagnoses. Amplification targeted TCR beta CDR3 regions from RNA transcripts. An initial round of RT-PCR targeting the TCR CDR3 relied on the HTBI primer set. TCRdb used MiXCR to reprocess the multiplex PCR reads, holding one entry per CDR3 protein. The sample carries roughly 560,000 distinct CDR3 sequences, 14% to 15% recorded once.

This chain joins TRBV12-3 or TRBV12-4 and TRBJ1-5; D may be TRBD1 (5 bases). This clonotype was obtained from a woman between 40 and 55 years old with Graves' ophthalmopathy. The sample was blood. The CDR3 region has the DNA TGTGCCAGCAGTTTTGGGCAGGGCGGCAATCAGCCCCAGCATTTT. Translating gives CASSFGQGGNQPQHF.